One and the same sample provided the 30 T cell receptor beta chains below, sequenced in a study of cytomegalovirus exposure and HLA in healthy donors. TCRdb's copy holds only in-frame clones and misses some; the assay was immunoSEQ multiplex PCR. Altogether nearly 80,000 clones are present, 93% being singletons, with the ten largest covering 3.6%. Sequencing was carried out using PBMCs. Every receptor here comes from a woman aged 25-40 years in good health and CMV-seronegative.

The J gene is TRBJ2-7, the V gene TRBV6-5; D perhaps matches TRBD2 (7 bases). Trimming shortened V by 4 bases and J by 7 bases, and 20 bases separated the two germline ends. The CDR3 extends over 15 amino acids. Germline V lookup: CDR1 MNHEY, CDR2 SVGAGI. CDR3 protein: CASSWAQGGGLEQYF. The CDR3 coding sequence is TGTGCCAGCAGTTGGGCCCAAGGGGGGGGCCTGGAGCAGTACTTC.

The chain uses TRBV7-9 and TRBJ1-2; D call uncertain. Germline V gene sequence: CDR1 SEHNR, CDR2 FQNEAQ (reference sequence). This CDR3 contains 15 residues. The germline V and J ends were trimmed by 1 base and 2 bases, with 11 bases remaining between them. CDR3 in DNA: TGTGCCAGCAGCTTAGAAGAGAGCATAAACTATGGCTACACCTTC. Protein: CASSLEESINYGYTF.

The CDR3 reads CASSYTSGTYEQYF. The CDR3 bases are TGTGCCAGCAGTTACACTAGCGGAACCTACGAGCAGTACTTC. This sequence joins TRBV6-5 and TRBJ2-7; 8 bases match TRBD2. This CDR3 spans 14 amino acids. The junction had 2 bases not matched to a gene; V was cut back by 2 bases and J by 2 bases. Germline CDR1 and CDR2: MNHEY and SVGAGI.

The chain links TRBV7-2 to TRBJ2-3, with TRBD2 matching 7 bases. CDR3 length equals 18 residues. Germline V lookup: CDR1 SGHTA, CDR2 FQGNSA. V was pared by 1 base and J by 1 base, with 11 bases of the junction left unmatched. CDR3 nucleotide sequence: TGTGCCAGCAGCTTAGTTCATGGGGCTAGCGGCGGCACAGATACGCAGTATTTT. It is translated as CASSLVHGASGGTDTQYF.

The V call is TRBV11-1, the J call TRBJ1-1, with a weak D call TRBD1 (5 bases). CDR1 is SGHAT and CDR2 is FQDESV in the germline V gene (reference sequence). This CDR3 comprises 17 residues. The V and J ends lost 3 bases and 1 base respectively, with 18 bases between them. The DNA for the CDR3 is TGTGCCAGCAGCTTCGGAAAGTGGGGGGGGTCGAACACTGAAGCTTTCTTT. The encoded protein is CASSFGKWGGSNTEAFF.

V and J are TRBV10-3 and TRBJ1-2; 7 positions match TRBD1. V gave up 10 bases and J gave up 4 bases; unmatched junction bases: 12. This CDR3 spans 14 amino acids. Germline-derived CDR1 and CDR2 are ENHRY and SYGVKD. The CDR3: CATGPGQFLYGYTF. Written as DNA, the CDR3 is TGTGCCACCGGCCCGGGACAGTTCCTCTATGGCTACACCTTC.

This chain connects TRBV19 to TRBJ2-7; TRBD1 aligns across 7 bases. CDR1 LNHDA and CDR2 SQIVND come from the germline V gene (reference sequence). The CDR3 loop spans 14 amino acids. V lost 4 bases, J lost 3 bases, and 6 bases stayed unmatched. The CDR3 region is CASSTEGQNYEQYF. Here the CDR3 DNA reads TGTGCCAGTAGTACAGAGGGACAGAACTACGAGCAGTACTTC. Drawing the rest from reference TRBV19 and TRBJ2-7, the complete variable domain is DGGITQSPKYLFRKEGQNVTLSCEQNLNHDAMYWYRQDPGQGLRLIYYSQIVNDFQKGDIAEGYSVSREKKESFPLTVTSAQKNPTAFYLCASSTEGQNYEQYFGPGTRLTVT.

V gene TRBV2 combines with J gene TRBJ2-3; D call uncertain. V dropped 8 bases and J dropped 6 bases, with 12 bases sitting between them. Germline loops: CDR1 SNHLY, CDR2 FYNNEI. This CDR3 comprises 12 residues. The CDR3 region is CASDNLVDTQYF. The DNA of the CDR3 is TGTGCCAGCGACAATTTAGTGGATACGCAGTATTTT.

The chain links TRBV2 to TRBJ2-1, with TRBD2 matching over 11 bases. CDR1 and CDR2 (germline): SNHLY, FYNNEI. The CDR3 runs to 16 residues. V shed 5 bases, J shed 5 bases, and the junction held 8 bases outside the gene matches. Written as DNA, the CDR3 is TGTGCCAGCAGTCGCATCGGGACTAGCGGCAACAATGAGCAGTTCTTC. It translates to CASSRIGTSGNNEQFF.

This clone occurred once. The chain joins TRBV27 to TRBJ2-5; maybe TRBD1 (5 bases). V was cut by 6 bases and J by 1 base, with 12 bases left in between. Germline CDR1 and CDR2: MNHEY and SMNVEV (reference sequence). The CDR3 covers 14 residues. The CDR3 nucleotides read TGTGCCAGCAGCCTATACAGGACCCAAGAGACCCAGTACTTC. This gives the protein CASSLYRTQETQYF.

This chain links TRBV4-2 with TRBJ2-2, with 8 nucleotides matching TRBD1. The trim removed 1 base at V and 2 bases at J, leaving 6 bases unmatched. The CDR3 length is 17 residues. Germline CDR1 LGHNA, CDR2 YNFKEQ. In DNA, the CDR3 is TGTGCCAGCAGCCAAGGTTACGGGACAGGTAACACCGGGGAGCTGTTTTTT. This translates into CASSQGYGTGNTGELFF.

The V and J genes are TRBV10-3 and TRBJ1-6, with D tentatively TRBD1 (5 bases). Germline lookup yields CDR1 ENHRY and CDR2 SYGVKD. The V end was cut by 5 bases, the J end by 12 bases, with 20 bases between. The CDR3 length is 15 residues. The DNA of the CDR3 is TGTGCCATCAGTCCCGGGGGGGTAACGATTGTACCCCTCCACTTT. Translation: CAISPGGVTIVPLHF.

The CDR3 spells CATYAPERAGYTF. The CDR3 coding sequence is TGTGCCACCTACGCCCCGGAGAGGGCTGGCTACACCTTC. The chain is built from TRBV27 and TRBJ1-2; D is ambiguous. The germline V and J ends were trimmed by 10 bases and 7 bases, with 19 bases remaining between them. Germline V gives CDR1 MNHEY, CDR2 SMNVEV (reference sequence). This CDR3 is built from 13 residues.

V and J are TRBV5-1 and TRBJ2-7, with D perhaps matching TRBD1 (5 bases). V gave up 4 bases and J gave up 0 bases, with 11 bases separating them. Per germline, CDR1 SGHRS and CDR2 YFSETQ. This CDR3 has 14 amino acids. This CDR3 is CASSPSTDSYEQYF. CDR3 DNA: TGCGCCAGCAGCCCGTCGACAGACTCCTACGAGCAGTACTTC.

In the case of this clone: The junction departs from germline at one end; a sequencing error may be responsible. V usage is TRBV5-6 and J usage is TRBJ2-7, with TRBD1 matching 8 bases. The germline gives CDR1 SGHDT, CDR2 YYEEEE. This CDR3 spans 15 amino acids. CDR3 sequence reads: CASSSQTGAPLVLDF. The CDR3 region has the DNA TGTGCCAGCAGTTCCCAGACAGGGGCCCCCTTGGTTTTAGACTTC. Combining the CDR3 with reference TRBV5-6 and TRBJ2-7 gives the whole variable domain DAGVTQSPTHLIKTRGQQVTLRCSPKSGHDTVSWYQQALGQGPQFIFQYYEEEERQRGNFPDRFSGHQFPNYSSELNVNALLLGDSALYLCASSSQTGAPLVLDFGPGTRLTVT.

V usage is TRBV5-1 and J usage is TRBJ2-1, with a possible D match to TRBD2 (5 bases). The CDR3 totals 13 residues. The ends were cut back, 4 bases at V and 8 bases at J, with 13 bases in the middle. CDR1 is SGHRS, CDR2 YFSETQ, per germline. The CDR3 reads CASSQKAVDEQFF. Here the CDR3 DNA reads TGCGCCAGCAGCCAGAAAGCGGTCGATGAGCAGTTCTTC.

The chain combines TRBV10-3 with TRBJ2-3; 9 nucleotides agree with TRBD2. Germline-derived CDR1 and CDR2 are ENHRY and SYGVKD. V trimming: 8 bases; J trimming: 1 base; junction bases outside the gene matches: 1. The CDR3 sequence is 13 residues long. CDR3 loop: CAIAGGGTDTQYF. CDR3 coding DNA: TGTGCCATCGCGGGGGGGGGCACAGATACGCAGTATTTT.

This chain joins TRBV21-1 and TRBJ2-7; the D call of TRBD1 is as the table states it, not checked on the DNA. TRBV21-1 is flagged as a pseudogene. The CDR3 extends over 17 amino acids. The CDR3 region is CASSKGFNRDVVHEQYF. The CDR3 nucleotides are TGTGCCAGCAGCAAAGGTTTTAACAGGGATGTGGTCCACGAGCAGTACTTC.

The chain is built from TRBV7-8 and TRBJ1-6; D perhaps matches TRBD1 (5 bases). Germline V gene data show CDR1 as SGHVS and CDR2 as FQNEAQ. Trimming shortened V by 1 base and J by 7 bases, and 11 bases separated the two germline ends. The CDR3 totals 15 residues. As DNA, the CDR3 is TGTGCCAGCAGCTTAGGTCAGACAGCGAATTCACCCCTCCACTTT. It translates to CASSLGQTANSPLHF.

This chain joins TRBV7-2 and TRBJ1-2; D perhaps matches TRBD1 (6 bases). The CDR3 consists of 15 residues. V lost 1 base and J 3 bases, leaving 12 bases between the germline ends. Per germline, CDR1 SGHTA and CDR2 FQGNSA. In DNA form, the CDR3 reads TGTGCCAGCAGCTTAGTCTCAGGGGCAGACTATGGCTACACCTTC. Translated: CASSLVSGADYGYTF.

This clone was seen once. The chain employs TRBV5-1 and TRBJ2-7, with 8 positions matching TRBD1. CDR3 size: 15 residues. Per germline, CDR1 SGHRS and CDR2 YFSETQ. After removal of 0 bases from V and 4 bases from J, the junction contained 6 bases not matched to a gene. Here the CDR3 DNA reads TGCGCCAGCAGCTTGGCCCGCAGGGGGCGATACGAGCAGTACTTC. Its protein product is CASSLARRGRYEQYF.

The rearrangement joins TRBV14 to TRBJ1-1; TRBD1 agrees at 9 bases. Germline V gives CDR1 SGHDN, CDR2 FVKESK. Germline trimming cut 6 bases from V and 1 base from J; bases unmatched to any gene: 9. The CDR3 loop spans 16 amino acids. The CDR3 region has the DNA TGTGCCAGCAGGCTATACTCGGGACAGGGGAACACTGAAGCTTTCTTT. Protein: CASRLYSGQGNTEAFF.

The chain couples TRBV30 to TRBJ1-2; a weak D match, TRBD1 (5 bases). V was shortened by 0 bases and J by 7 bases, with 12 bases between the two germline ends. The V gene's germline CDR1 is GTSNPN and CDR2 SVGIG (reference sequence). This CDR3 spans 13 amino acids. CDR3 sequence: CAWSVSSGAGYTF. CDR3 in DNA: TGTGCCTGGAGTGTATCTAGCGGGGCTGGCTACACCTTC.

V gene TRBV28 combines with J gene TRBJ1-1; D is uncertain. CDR1 is MDHEN, CDR2 SYDVKM, per germline. The CDR3 length is 11 residues. Trimming cost V 6 bases and J 1 base, with 3 bases left between them. The CDR3 nucleotides are TGTGCCAGCAGCAAGAACACTGAAGCTTTCTTT. It translates to CASSKNTEAFF.

The chain joins TRBV11-2 to TRBJ2-2; no definite D call. CDR3 size: 11 residues. V lost 1 base and J 8 bases, leaving 2 bases between the germline ends. CDR1 SGHAT and CDR2 FQNNGV come from the germline V gene. Written as DNA, the CDR3 is TGTGCCAGCAGCTTAGCTGGGGAGCTGTTTTTT. Translation gives CASSLAGELFF.

This chain uses TRBV19 with TRBJ2-3, with 12 bases aligning to TRBD1. The CDR3 has 18 amino acids. Per the germline V gene, CDR1 is LNHDA and CDR2 is SQIVND (reference sequence). Trimming cost V 5 bases and J 1 base; bases outside gene matches: 10. The CDR3 sequence: CASSGSRDRGQGTDTQYF. The CDR3 DNA follows: TGTGCCAGTAGTGGCTCCCGGGACAGGGGGCAAGGCACAGATACGCAGTATTTT. The entire variable domain, with the rest obtained from reference TRBV19 and TRBJ2-3, is as follows: DGGITQSPKYLFRKEGQNVTLSCEQNLNHDAMYWYRQDPGQGLRLIYYSQIVNDFQKGDIAEGYSVSREKKESFPLTVTSAQKNPTAFYLCASSGSRDRGQGTDTQYFGPGTRLTVL.

The J gene is TRBJ2-2, the V gene TRBV28, with 8 bases identical to TRBD1. V lost 3 bases to trimming and J lost 5 bases; unmatched junction nucleotides: 8. The germline V gene encodes CDR1 MDHEN and CDR2 SYDVKM. The CDR3 is 16 amino acids. The CDR3 region is CASSLTDRVPTGELFF. CDR3 nucleotides: TGTGCCAGCAGTTTGACGGACAGGGTACCAACCGGGGAGCTGTTTTTT.

In this sample, this clone turned up a few times. The J gene is TRBJ2-1, the V gene TRBV7-7; D remains ambiguous. The V and J ends lost 6 bases and 0 bases respectively, with 12 bases between them. CDR3 size: 15 residues. Germline V CDR1 and CDR2: SSHAT, FNYEAQ (reference sequence). In nucleotides, the CDR3 is TGTGCCAGCAGTACCCGACGGAGCTCCTACAATGAGCAGTTCTTC. Translated: CASSTRRSSYNEQFF.

This chain connects TRBV19 to TRBJ1-1; D might be TRBD1 (6 bases). Germline CDR1 reads LNHDA; CDR2 reads SQIVND (reference sequence). This CDR3 is 13 amino acids long. Between the trimmed V and J ends, which lost 6 bases and 5 bases, there was a span of 13 bases. The CDR3 coding sequence is TGTGCCAGTAGCCGAGACAGGAGAACTGAAGCTTTCTTT. Residues: CASSRDRRTEAFF.

The rearrangement joins TRBV7-2 to TRBJ1-3; D remains ambiguous. This CDR3 contains 17 residues. CDR1 and CDR2 (germline): SGHTA, FQGNSA. V was shortened by 1 base and J by 0 bases, with 13 bases between the two germline ends. The CDR3 reads CASSLGSTLISGNTIYF. The DNA for the CDR3 is TGTGCCAGCAGCTTAGGGTCTACCCTAATCTCTGGAAACACCATATATTTT.